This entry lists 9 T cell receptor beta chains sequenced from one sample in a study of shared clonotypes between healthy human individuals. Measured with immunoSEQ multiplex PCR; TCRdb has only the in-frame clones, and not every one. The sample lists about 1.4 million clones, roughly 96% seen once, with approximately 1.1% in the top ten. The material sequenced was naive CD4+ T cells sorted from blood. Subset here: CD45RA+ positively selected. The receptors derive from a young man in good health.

The CDR3, as DNA: TGTGCCAGCAGCCTACTAGCGGGATCCGCCTACGAGCAGTACTTC. It yields the protein CASSLLAGSAYEQYF. The chain combines TRBV9 with TRBJ2-7; TRBD2 matches at 10 bases. Looked up from germline, CDR1 is SGDLS and CDR2 is YYNGEE. This CDR3 is 15 amino acids long. The V gene end was trimmed by 4 bases and the J gene end by 2 bases; junction bases not matched to a gene: 6.

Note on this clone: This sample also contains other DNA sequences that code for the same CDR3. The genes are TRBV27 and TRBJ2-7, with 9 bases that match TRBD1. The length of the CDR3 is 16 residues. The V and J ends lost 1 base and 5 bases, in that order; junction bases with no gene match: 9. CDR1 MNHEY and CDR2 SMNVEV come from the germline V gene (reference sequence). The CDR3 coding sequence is TGTGCCAGCAGTTTATGGGGCGGGACAGGGTCGAACGAGCAGTACTTC. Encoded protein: CASSLWGGTGSNEQYF.

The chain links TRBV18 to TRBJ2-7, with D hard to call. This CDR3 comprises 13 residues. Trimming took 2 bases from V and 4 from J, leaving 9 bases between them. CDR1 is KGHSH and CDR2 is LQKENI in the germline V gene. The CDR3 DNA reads TGTGCCAGCTCACCATTCAGTAGTTACGAGCAGTACTTC. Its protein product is CASSPFSSYEQYF.

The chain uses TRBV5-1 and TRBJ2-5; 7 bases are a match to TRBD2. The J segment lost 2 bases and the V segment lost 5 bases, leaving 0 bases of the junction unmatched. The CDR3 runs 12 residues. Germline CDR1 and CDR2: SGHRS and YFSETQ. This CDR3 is CASRREQETQYF. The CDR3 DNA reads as TGCGCCAGCAGGCGGGAGCAAGAGACCCAGTACTTC.

The CDR3 nucleotides read TGTGCCAGCAGTTACTCAAGGGCTTCCTACGAGCAGTACTTC. This codes for CASSYSRASYEQYF. The chain uses TRBV6-6 and TRBJ2-7; D gene uncertain. This CDR3 comprises 14 residues. V gave up 0 bases and J gave up 1 base, with 7 bases separating them. CDR1 and CDR2 (germline): MNHNY, SVGAGI (reference sequence).

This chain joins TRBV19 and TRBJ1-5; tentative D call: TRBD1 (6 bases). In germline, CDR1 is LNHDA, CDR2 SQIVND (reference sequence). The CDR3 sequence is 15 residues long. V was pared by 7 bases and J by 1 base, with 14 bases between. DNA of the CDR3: TGTGCCAGTATCCGCGGGGGCCAGAGCAATCAGCCCCAGCATTTT. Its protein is CASIRGGQSNQPQHF. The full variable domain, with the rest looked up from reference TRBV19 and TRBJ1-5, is DGGITQSPKYLFRKEGQNVTLSCEQNLNHDAMYWYRQDPGQGLRLIYYSQIVNDFQKGDIAEGYSVSREKKESFPLTVTSAQKNPTAFYLCASIRGGQSNQPQHFGDGTRLSIL.

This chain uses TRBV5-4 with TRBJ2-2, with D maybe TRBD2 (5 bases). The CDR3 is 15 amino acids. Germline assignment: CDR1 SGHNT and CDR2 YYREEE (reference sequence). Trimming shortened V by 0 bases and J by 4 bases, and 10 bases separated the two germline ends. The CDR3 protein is CASSLDEGSTGELFF. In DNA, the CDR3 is TGTGCCAGCAGCTTGGATGAGGGTTCCACCGGGGAGCTGTTTTTT. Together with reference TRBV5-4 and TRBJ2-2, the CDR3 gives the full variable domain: ETGVTQSPTHLIKTRGQQVTLRCSSQSGHNTVSWYQQALGQGPQFIFQYYREEENGRGNFPPRFSGLQFPNYSSELNVNALELDDSALYLCASSLDEGSTGELFFGEGSRLTVL.

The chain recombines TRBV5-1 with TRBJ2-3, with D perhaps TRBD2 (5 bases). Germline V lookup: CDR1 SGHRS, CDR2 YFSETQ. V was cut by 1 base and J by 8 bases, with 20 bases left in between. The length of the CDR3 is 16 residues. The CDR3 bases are TGCGCCAGCAGCTTGTCGACGGGATCCTCCGTTGGTACGCAGTATTTT. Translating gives CASSLSTGSSVGTQYF.

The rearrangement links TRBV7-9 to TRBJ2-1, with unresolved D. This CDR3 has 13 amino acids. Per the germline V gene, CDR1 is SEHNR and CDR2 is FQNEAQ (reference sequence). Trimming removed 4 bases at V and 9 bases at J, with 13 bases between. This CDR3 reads CASSSGSWAEQFF. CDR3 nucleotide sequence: TGTGCCAGCAGCTCCGGGTCCTGGGCTGAGCAGTTCTTC.